This TCR beta chain was sequenced during a study of blood T cell repertoires in COVID-19. On the study more broadly: The cDNA or gDNA used as material had been derived from T cells, B-cell-depleted T cells, or PBMCs.

Looked up from germline, CDR1 is MNHEY and CDR2 is SVGAGI. The CDR3 covers 12 residues. The V end lost 5 bases, the J end lost 6 bases, and 7 bases lay between the germline ends. Assay: immunoSEQ multiplex PCR; the TCRdb copy retains only in-frame clones and omits some. The repertoire includes about 88,000 clones, about 85% of them detected once, and more than 14% sits in the top ten. This chain uses TRBV6-5 with TRBJ2-2; D gene unclear. The source material was peripheral blood. The sequence came from a woman between 65 and 79 years old with acute or convalescent COVID-19. CDR3 in DNA: TGTGCCAGCAGTAGCCGTGCCGGGGAGCTGTTTTTT. It encodes CASSSRAGELFF.